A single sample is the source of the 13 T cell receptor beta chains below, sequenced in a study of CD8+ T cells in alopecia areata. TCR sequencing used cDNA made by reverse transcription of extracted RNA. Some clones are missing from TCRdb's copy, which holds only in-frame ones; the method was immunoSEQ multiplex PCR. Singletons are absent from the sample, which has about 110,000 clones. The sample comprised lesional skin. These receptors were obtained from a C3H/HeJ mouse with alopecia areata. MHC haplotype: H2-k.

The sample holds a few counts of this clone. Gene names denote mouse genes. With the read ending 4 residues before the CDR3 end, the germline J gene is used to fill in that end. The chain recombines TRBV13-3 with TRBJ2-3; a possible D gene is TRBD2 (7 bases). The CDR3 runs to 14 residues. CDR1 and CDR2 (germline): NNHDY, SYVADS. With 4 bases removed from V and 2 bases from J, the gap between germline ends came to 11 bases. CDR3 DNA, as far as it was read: TGTGCCAGCAGTTCTGGGGGCAATGCAGAA. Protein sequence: CASSSGGNAE. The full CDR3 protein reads CASSSGGNAETLYF.

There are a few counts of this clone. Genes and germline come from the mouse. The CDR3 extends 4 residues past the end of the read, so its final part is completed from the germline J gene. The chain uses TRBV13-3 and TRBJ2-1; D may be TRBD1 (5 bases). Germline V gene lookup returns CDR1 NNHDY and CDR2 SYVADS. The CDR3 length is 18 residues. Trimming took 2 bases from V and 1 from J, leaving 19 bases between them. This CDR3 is CASSEPPKGKGNYAEQFF. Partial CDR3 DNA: TGTGCCAGCAGTGAGCCCCCAAAGGGGAAGGGGAACTATGCT.

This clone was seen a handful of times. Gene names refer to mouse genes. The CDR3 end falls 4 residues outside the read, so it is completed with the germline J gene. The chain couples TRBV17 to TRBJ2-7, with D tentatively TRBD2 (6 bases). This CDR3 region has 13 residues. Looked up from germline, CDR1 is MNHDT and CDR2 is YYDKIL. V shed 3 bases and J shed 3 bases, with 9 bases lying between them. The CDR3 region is CASSSAGDYEQYF. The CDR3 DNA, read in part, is TGTGCTAGCAGTAGCGCTGGGGACTAT.

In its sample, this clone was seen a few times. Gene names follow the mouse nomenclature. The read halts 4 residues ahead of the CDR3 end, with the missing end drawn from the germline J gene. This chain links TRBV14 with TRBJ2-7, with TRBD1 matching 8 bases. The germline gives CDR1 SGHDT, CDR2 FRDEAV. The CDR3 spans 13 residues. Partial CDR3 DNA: TGTGCCAGCAGTCGGACAGGGAAGGAT. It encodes CASSRTGKD. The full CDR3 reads CASSRTGKDEQYF.

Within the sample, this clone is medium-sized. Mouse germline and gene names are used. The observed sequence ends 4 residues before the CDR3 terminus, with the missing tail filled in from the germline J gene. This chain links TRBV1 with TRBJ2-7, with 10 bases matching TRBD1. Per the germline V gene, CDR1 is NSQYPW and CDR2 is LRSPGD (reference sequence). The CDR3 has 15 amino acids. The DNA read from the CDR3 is TGCACCTGCAGTGCAGATCCGGGACAGGGGTAT. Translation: CTCSADPGQGY. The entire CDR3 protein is CTCSADPGQGYEQYF.

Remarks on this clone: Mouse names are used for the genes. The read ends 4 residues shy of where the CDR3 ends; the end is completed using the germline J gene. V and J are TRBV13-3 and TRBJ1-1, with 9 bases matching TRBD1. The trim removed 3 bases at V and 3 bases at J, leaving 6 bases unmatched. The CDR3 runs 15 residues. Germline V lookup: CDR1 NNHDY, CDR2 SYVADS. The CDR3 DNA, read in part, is TGTGCCAGCAGTGGTAACAGGGGGCGCGACACA. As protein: CASSGNRGRDT. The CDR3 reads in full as CASSGNRGRDTEVFF.

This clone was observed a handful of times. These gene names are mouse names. Partial CDR3 DNA: TGTGCCAGCAGTGATGACGGACAGTAT. Residues: CASSDDGQY. The whole CDR3 reads CASSDDGQYEQYF. This sequence joins TRBV13-1 and TRBJ2-7; a possible D gene is TRBD1 (6 bases). The read terminates 4 residues ahead of where the CDR3 ends, so the germline J gene completes it. The CDR3 totals 13 residues. Germline lookup yields CDR1 NSHNY and CDR2 SYGAGN.

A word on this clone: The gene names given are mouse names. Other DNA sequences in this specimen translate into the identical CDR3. The DNA read from the CDR3 is TGTGCCAGCAGTGATGGACTGGGGGGGCGGGGTGCAGAA. It specifies CASSDGLGGRGAE. The full CDR3 reads CASSDGLGGRGAETLYF. The chain joins TRBV13-3 to TRBJ2-3; 12 nucleotides agree with TRBD2. The CDR3 goes on 4 residues after the read ends, and that part is filled in from the germline J gene. J lost 1 base, V lost 0 bases, and 3 bases had no gene match. Germline CDR1 and CDR2: NNHDY and SYVADS. The CDR3 has 17 amino acids.

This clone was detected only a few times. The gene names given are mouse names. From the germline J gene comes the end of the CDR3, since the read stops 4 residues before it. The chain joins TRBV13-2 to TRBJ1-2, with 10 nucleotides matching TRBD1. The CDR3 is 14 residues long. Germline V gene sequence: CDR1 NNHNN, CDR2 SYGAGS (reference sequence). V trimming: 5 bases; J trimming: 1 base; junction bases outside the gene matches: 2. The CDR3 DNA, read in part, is TGTGCCAGCGGGGGACAGGGGAAAAACTCC. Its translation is CASGGQGKNS. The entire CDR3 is CASGGQGKNSDYTF.

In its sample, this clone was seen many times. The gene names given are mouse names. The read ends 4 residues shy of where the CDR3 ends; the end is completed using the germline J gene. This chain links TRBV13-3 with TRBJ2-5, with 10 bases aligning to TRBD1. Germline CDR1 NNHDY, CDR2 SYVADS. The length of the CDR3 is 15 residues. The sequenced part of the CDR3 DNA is TGTGCCAGCAGTGGGGGCCGGGACAGGGGTGAC. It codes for CASSGGRDRGD. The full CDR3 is CASSGGRDRGDTQYF.

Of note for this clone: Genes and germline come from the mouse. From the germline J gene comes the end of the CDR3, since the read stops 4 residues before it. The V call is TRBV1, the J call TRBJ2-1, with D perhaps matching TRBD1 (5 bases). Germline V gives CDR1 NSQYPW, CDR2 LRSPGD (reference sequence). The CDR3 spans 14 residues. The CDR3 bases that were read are TGCACCTGCAGTGCAGATAGGGGTAGCGCT. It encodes CTCSADRGSA. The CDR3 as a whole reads CTCSADRGSAEQFF.

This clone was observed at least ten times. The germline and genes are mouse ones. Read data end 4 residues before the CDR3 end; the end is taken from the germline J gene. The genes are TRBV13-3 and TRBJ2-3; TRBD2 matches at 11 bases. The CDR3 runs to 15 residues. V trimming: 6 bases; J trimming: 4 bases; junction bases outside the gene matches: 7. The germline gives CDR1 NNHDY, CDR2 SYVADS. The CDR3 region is CASTSRDWGTETLYF. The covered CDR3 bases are TGTGCCAGCACCTCCCGGGACTGGGGGACAGAA.

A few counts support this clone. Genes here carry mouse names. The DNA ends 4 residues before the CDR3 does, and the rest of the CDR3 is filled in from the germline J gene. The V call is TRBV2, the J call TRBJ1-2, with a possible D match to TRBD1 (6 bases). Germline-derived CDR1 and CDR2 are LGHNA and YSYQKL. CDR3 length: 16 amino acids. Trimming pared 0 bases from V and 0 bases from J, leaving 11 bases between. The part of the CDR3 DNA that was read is TGTGCCAGCAGCCAAGATCTGGGACAAGCAAACTCC. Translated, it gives CASSQDLGQANS. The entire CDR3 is CASSQDLGQANSDYTF.